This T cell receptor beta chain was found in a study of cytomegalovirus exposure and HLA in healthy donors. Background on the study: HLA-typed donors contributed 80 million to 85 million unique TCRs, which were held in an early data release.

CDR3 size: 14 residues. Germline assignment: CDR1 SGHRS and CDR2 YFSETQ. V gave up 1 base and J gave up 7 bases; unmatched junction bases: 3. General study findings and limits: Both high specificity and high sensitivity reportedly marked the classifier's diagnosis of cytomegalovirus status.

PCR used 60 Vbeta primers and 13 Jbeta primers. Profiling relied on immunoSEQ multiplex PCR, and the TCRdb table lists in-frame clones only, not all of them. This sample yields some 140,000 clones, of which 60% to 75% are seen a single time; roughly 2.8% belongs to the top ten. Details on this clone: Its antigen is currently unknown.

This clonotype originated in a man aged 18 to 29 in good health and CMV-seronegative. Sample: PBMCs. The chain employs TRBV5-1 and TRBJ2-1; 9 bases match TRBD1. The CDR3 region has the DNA TGCGCCAGCAGCTTGCTGACAGGGGGGAATGAGCAGTTCTTC. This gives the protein CASSLLTGGNEQFF.